This TCR beta chain was profiled in a study of blood T cell repertoires in COVID-19. Across the study: Specimens from acute and convalescent COVID-19 originated in the United States, Italy and Spain. T cells, B-cell-depleted T cells, or PBMCs supplied cDNA or gDNA.

Trimming cost V 6 bases and J 0 bases, with 10 bases left between them. Germline assignment: CDR1 LGHNA and CDR2 YNFKEQ. The CDR3 contains 14 residues. Authors' analysis steps: Estimates of nucleated cell counts were drawn from the amplification of reference gene primers. The data were produced by immunoSEQ multiplex PCR, yet TCRdb's version contains in-frame clones alone and is incomplete. V, J and clone size reflect that table, while D and trimming were determined from the DNA. The sample consists of about 100,000 clones, approximately 92% of them appearing once. This TCR came from a man aged 50 or older with active COVID-19. The rearrangement uses TRBV4-2 and TRBJ2-3; D call uncertain. The sequencing sample was made of peripheral blood. The chain's CDR3 is CASRKLESTDTQYF. CDR3 DNA: TGTGCCAGCAGGAAGCTAGAAAGCACAGATACGCAGTATTTT.